Sequencing of this T cell receptor (beta chain) was carried out in a study of cytomegalovirus exposure and HLA in healthy donors. Study background: Earlier results showed roughly 120 million unique TCR beta sequences derived from roughly 180 million T cells.

Both 60 Vbeta primers and 13 Jbeta primers went into the PCR. Measured with immunoSEQ multiplex PCR; TCRdb has only the in-frame clones, and not every one. This table holds 200,000 or so clones, roughly 80% found once. Whereas donors were nominally healthy upon sampling, unrecorded immune exposures were probable. The CDR3 loop spans 16 amino acids. Germline assignment: CDR1 SGHTS and CDR2 YDEGEE. J lost 3 bases, V lost 0 bases, and 6 bases had no gene match. This clone was counted only a few times. This rearrangement joins TRBV5-8 to TRBJ2-7; 10 positions agree with TRBD1. Sequenced sample: PBMCs. This receptor was obtained from a woman younger than 45 in good health and CMV-seropositive. The DNA of the CDR3 is TGTGCCAGCAGCTTGGGTTACGGGACAGGGGACTACGAGCAGTACTTC. As protein: CASSLGYGTGDYEQYF.